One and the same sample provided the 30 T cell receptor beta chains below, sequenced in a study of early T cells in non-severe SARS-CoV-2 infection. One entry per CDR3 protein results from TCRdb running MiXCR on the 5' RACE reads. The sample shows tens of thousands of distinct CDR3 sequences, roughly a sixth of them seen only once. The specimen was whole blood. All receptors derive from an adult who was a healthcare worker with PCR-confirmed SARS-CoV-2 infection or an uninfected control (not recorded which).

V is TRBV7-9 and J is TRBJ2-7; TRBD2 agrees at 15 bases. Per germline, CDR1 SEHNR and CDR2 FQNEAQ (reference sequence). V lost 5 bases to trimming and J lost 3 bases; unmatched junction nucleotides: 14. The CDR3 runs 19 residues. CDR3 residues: CASSTPGTSGRPPLYEQYF. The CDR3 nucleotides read TGTGCCAGCAGCACTCCCGGGACTAGCGGGAGGCCACCACTCTACGAGCAGTACTTC.

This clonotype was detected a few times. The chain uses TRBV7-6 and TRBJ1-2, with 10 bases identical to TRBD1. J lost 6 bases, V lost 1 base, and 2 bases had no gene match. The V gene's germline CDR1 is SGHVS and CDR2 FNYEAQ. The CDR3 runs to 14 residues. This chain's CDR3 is CASSLEGQGHGYTF. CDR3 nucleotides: TGTGCCAGCAGCTTAGAGGGACAGGGGCATGGCTACACCTTC.

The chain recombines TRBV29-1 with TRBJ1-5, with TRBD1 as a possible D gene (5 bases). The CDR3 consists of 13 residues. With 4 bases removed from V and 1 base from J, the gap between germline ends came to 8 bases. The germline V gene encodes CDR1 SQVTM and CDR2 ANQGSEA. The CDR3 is CSVGGPSNQPQHF. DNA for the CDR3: TGCAGCGTTGGGGGACCGAGCAATCAGCCCCAGCATTTT. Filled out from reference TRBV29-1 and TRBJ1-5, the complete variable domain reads SAVISQKPSRDICQRGTSLTIQCQVDSQVTMMFWYRQQPGQSLTLIATANQGSEATYESGFVIDKFPISRPNLTFSTLTVSNMSPEDSSIYLCSVGGPSNQPQHFGDGTRLSIL.

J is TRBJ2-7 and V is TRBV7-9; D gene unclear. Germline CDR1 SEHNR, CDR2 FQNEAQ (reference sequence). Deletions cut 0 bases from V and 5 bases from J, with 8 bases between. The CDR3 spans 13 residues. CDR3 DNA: TGTGCCAGCAGCTTAGCCGGCCGCGACGAGCAGTACTTC. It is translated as CASSLAGRDEQYF.

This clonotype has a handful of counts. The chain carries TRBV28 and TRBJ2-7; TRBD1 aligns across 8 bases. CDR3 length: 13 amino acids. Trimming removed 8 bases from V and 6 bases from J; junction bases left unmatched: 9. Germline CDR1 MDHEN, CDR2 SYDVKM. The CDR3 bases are TGTGCCAGCGAGGACAGGGAGGTTGTCGAGCAGTACTTC. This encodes CASEDREVVEQYF.

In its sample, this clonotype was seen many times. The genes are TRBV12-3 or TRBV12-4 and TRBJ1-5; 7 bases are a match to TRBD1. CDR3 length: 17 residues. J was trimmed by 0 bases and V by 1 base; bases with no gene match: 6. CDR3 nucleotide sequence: TGTGCCAGCAGTTTAGACAGGGGATGGGATAGCAATCAGCCCCAGCATTTT. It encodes CASSLDRGWDSNQPQHF.

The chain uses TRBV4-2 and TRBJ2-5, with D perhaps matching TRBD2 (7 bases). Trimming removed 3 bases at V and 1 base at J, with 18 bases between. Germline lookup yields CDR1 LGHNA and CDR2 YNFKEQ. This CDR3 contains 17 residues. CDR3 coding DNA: TGTGCCAGCAGCCACACAAGGGCGCGGGGGCCCCAAGAGACCCAGTACTTC. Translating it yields CASSHTRARGPQETQYF.

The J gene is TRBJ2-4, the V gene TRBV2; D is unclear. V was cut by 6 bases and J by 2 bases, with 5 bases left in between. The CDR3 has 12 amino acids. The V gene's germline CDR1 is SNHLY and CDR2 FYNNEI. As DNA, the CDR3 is TGTGCCAGCAGGGGTCCCAAAAACATTCAGTACTTC. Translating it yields CASRGPKNIQYF.

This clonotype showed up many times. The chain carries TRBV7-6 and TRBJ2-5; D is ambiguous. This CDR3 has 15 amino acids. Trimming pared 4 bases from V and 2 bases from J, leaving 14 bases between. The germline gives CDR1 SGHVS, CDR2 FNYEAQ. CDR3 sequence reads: CASSSLGPRQETQYF. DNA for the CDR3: TGTGCCAGCAGCTCACTGGGCCCGAGACAAGAGACCCAGTACTTC.

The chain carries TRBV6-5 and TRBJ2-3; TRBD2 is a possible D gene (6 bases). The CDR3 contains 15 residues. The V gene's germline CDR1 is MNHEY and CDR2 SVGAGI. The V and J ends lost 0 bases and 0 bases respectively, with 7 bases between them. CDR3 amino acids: CASSYSGGSTDTQYF. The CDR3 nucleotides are TGTGCCAGCAGTTACTCCGGGGGTAGCACAGATACGCAGTATTTT.

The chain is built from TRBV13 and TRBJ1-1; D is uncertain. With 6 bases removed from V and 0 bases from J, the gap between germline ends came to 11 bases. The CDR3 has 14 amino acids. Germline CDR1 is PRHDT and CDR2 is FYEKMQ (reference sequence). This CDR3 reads CASSPLRLNTEAFF. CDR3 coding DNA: TGTGCCAGCAGTCCATTACGGCTGAACACTGAAGCTTTCTTT. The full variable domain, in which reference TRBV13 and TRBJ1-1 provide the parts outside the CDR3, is AAGVIQSPRHLIKEKRETATLKCYPIPRHDTVYWYQQGPGQDPQFLISFYEKMQSDKGSIPDRFSAQQFSDYHSELNMSSLELGDSALYFCASSPLRLNTEAFFGQGTRLTVV.

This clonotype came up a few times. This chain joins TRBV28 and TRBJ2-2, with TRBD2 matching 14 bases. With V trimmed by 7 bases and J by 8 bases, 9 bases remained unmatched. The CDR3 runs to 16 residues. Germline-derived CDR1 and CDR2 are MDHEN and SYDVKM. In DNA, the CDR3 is TGTGCCAGCAAAGAACCGGGACTAGCGGGGGATGGGGAGCTGTTTTTT. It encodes CASKEPGLAGDGELFF.

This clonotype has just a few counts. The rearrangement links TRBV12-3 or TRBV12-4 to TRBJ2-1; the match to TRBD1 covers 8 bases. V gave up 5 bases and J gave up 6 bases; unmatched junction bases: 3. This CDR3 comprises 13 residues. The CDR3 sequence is CASSPDRGNEQFF. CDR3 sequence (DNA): TGTGCCAGCAGTCCTGACAGGGGCAATGAGCAGTTCTTC.

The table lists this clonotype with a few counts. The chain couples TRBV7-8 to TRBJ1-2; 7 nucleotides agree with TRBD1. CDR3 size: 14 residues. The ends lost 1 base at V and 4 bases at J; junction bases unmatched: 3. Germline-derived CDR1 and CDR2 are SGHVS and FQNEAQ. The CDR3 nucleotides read TGTGCCAGCAGCTTAGAACAGGGGAGCTATGGCTACACCTTC. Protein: CASSLEQGSYGYTF.

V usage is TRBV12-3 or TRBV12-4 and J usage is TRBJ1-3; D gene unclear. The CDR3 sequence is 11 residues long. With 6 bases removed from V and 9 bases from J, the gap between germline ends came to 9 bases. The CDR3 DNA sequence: TGTGCCAGCAGCCTCCTTTTCACCATATATTTT. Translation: CASSLLFTIYF.

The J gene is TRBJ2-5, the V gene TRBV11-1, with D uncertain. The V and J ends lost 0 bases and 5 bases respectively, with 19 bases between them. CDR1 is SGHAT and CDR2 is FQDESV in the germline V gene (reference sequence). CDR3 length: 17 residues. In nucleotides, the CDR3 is TGTGCCAGCAGCTTAGCGTCCGCCCTATCCTACTACGAGACCCAGTACTTC. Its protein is CASSLASALSYYETQYF.

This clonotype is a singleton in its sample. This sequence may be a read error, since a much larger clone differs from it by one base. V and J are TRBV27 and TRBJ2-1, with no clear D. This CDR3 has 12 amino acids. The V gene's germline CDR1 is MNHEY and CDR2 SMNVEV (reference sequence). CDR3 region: CASSPSLNEQSF. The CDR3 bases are TGTGCCAGCAGTCCGAGTCTCAATGAGCAGTCCTTC.

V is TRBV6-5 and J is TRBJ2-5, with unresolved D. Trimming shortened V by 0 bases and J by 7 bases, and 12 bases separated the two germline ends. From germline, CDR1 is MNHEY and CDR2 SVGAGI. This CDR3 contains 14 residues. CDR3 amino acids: CASSYSRALRTQYF. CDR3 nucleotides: TGTGCCAGCAGTTACTCCAGAGCATTGCGGACCCAGTACTTC.

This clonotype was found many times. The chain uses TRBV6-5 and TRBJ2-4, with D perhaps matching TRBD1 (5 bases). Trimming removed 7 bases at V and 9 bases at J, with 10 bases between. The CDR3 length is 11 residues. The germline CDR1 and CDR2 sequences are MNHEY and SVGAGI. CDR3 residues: CASTGLGIQYF. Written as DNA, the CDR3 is TGTGCCAGCACAGGGCTAGGCATTCAGTACTTC.

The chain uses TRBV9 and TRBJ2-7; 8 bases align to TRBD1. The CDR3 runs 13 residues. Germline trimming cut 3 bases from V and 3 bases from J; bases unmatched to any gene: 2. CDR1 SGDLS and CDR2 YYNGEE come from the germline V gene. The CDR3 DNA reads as TGTGCCAGCAGCGCGACAGGGGACTACGAGCAGTACTTC. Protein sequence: CASSATGDYEQYF.

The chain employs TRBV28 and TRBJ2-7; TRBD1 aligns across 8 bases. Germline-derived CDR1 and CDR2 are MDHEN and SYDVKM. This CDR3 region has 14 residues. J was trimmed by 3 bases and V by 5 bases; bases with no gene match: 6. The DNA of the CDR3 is TGTGCCAGCAGTACACGACAGGGGTACTACGAGCAGTACTTC. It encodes CASSTRQGYYEQYF.

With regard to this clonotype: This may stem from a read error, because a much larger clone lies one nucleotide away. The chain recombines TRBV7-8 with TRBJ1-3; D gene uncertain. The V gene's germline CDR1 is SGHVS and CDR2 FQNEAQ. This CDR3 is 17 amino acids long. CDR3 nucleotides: TGTGCCAGCGGCTTAGAAGGAGGACCCATCGCTGGAAACACCATATATTTT. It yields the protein CASGLEGGPIAGNTIYF.

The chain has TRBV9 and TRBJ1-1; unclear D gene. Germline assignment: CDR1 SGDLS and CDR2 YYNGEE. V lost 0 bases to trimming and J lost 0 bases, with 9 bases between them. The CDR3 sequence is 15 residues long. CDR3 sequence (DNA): TGTGCCAGCAGCGTAGGTGATGGGATGAACACTGAAGCTTTCTTT. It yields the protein CASSVGDGMNTEAFF.

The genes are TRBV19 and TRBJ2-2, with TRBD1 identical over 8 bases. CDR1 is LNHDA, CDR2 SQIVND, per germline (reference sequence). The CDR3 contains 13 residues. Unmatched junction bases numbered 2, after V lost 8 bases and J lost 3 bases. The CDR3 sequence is CASETGDTGELFF. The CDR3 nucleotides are TGTGCCAGTGAGACAGGGGACACCGGGGAGCTGTTTTTT.

The CDR3 region is CASSSDRVSGQPQHF. As DNA, the CDR3 is TGTGCCAGCAGCTCGGACAGGGTTTCTGGTCAGCCCCAGCATTTT. The V call is TRBV7-9, the J call TRBJ1-5; 8 positions match TRBD1. V lost 4 bases to trimming and J lost 6 bases; unmatched junction nucleotides: 8. The CDR3 sequence is 15 residues long. Germline lookup yields CDR1 SEHNR and CDR2 FQNEAQ (reference sequence).

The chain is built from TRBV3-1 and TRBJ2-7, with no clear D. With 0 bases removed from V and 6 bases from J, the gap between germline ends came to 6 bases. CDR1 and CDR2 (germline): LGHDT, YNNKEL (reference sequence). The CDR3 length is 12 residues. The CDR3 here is CASSQDRREQYF. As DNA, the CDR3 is TGTGCCAGCAGCCAAGATCGCCGCGAGCAGTACTTC.

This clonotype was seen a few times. The DNA for the CDR3 is TGTGCCAGCAGCTTACCAGGGGCGGGGTATGGCTACACCTTC. This sequence encodes CASSLPGAGYGYTF. This chain connects TRBV7-9 to TRBJ1-2, with D possibly matching TRBD1 (6 bases). V was cut by 2 bases and J by 5 bases, with 12 bases left in between. Germline CDR1 and CDR2: SEHNR and FQNEAQ (reference sequence). There are 14 residues in the CDR3.

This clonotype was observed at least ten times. As DNA, the CDR3 is TGTGCCAGCAGCTTAGAGTCGGCAGGGTGGGCTTTCTTT. Translation: CASSLESAGWAFF. The chain combines TRBV7-9 with TRBJ1-1, with D possibly being TRBD1 (5 bases). V was shortened by 1 base and J by 11 bases, with 14 bases between the two germline ends. This CDR3 spans 13 amino acids. Germline-derived CDR1 and CDR2 are SEHNR and FQNEAQ (reference sequence).

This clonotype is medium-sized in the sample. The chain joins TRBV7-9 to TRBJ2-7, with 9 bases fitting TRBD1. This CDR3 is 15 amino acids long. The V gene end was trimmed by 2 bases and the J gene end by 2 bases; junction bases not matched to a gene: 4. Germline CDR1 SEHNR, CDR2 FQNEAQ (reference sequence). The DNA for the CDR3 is TGTGCCAGCAGCTTAATCCGACAGGGGGCCTACGAGCAGTACTTC. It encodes CASSLIRQGAYEQYF.

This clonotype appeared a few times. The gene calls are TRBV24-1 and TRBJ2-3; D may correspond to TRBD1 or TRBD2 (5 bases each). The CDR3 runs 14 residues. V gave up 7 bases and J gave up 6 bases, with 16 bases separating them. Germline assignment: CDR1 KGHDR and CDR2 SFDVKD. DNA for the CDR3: TGTGCCACCAGGGAAGGGACCAGAAGCGATACGCAGTATTTT. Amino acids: CATREGTRSDTQYF.